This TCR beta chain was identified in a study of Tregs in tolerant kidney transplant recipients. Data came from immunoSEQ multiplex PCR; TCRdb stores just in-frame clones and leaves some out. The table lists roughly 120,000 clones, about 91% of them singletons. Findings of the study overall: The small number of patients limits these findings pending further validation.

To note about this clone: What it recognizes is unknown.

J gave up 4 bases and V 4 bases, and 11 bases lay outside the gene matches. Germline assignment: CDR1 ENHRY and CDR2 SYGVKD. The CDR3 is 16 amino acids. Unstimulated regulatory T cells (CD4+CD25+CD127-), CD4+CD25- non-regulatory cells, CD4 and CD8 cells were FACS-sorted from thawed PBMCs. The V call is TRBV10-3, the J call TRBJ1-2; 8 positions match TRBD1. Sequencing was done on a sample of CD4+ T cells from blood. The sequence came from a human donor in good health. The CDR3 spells CAISGGWTGLVYGYTF. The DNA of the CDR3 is TGTGCCATCAGTGGTGGTTGGACAGGGCTTGTCTATGGCTACACCTTC.